This T cell receptor beta chain was sequenced for a study of control samples from healthy donors and cancer patients. Germline trimming cut 8 bases from V and 3 bases from J; bases unmatched to any gene: 4. The germline V gene has CDR1 MNHEY and CDR2 SVGAGI. The CDR3 spans 14 residues. The protocol was immunoSEQ multiplex PCR, while the TCRdb copy is restricted to in-frame clones and leaves out a portion. Here the sample spans 150,000 or so clones, 92% being singletons. Sequences were obtained from blood. The receptor comes from a woman in her thirties in good health. The chain couples TRBV6-5 to TRBJ1-5, with 10 positions matching TRBD1. This chain's CDR3 is CASAGQGNNQPQHF. The CDR3 region has the DNA TGTGCCAGCGCGGGACAGGGGAACAATCAGCCCCAGCATTTT.